The next 2 T cell receptor beta chains were all read from a single sample in a study of T cell responses to AZD1222 COVID-19 vaccine. The assay was immunoSEQ multiplex PCR, and TCRdb's table has in-frame clones only and misses some. The sample includes 100,000 to 150,000 clones, approximately 91% of them seen just once. Here the sequenced sample was peripheral blood, taken 28 days after the second AZD1222 dose. These receptors originate from an adult who received the AZD1222 COVID-19 vaccine.

The rearrangement links TRBV5-8 to TRBJ2-7; D remains ambiguous. The CDR3 has 13 residues. V lost 2 bases, J lost 2 bases, and 8 bases lay in between. Germline CDR1 SGHTS, CDR2 YDEGEE. CDR3 loop: CASSFTGPYEQYF. CDR3 nucleotide sequence: TGTGCCAGCAGCTTTACGGGTCCCTACGAGCAGTACTTC.

The chain links TRBV9 to TRBJ2-1; 7 nucleotides match TRBD2. The CDR3 has 15 residues. Germline CDR1 SGDLS, CDR2 YYNGEE. The junction had 10 bases not matched to a gene; V was cut back by 0 bases and J by 10 bases. The CDR3 DNA sequence: TGTGCCAGCAGCGTAGGTCTAGCGGCGGTTCACGAGCAGTTCTTC. It translates to CASSVGLAAVHEQFF.